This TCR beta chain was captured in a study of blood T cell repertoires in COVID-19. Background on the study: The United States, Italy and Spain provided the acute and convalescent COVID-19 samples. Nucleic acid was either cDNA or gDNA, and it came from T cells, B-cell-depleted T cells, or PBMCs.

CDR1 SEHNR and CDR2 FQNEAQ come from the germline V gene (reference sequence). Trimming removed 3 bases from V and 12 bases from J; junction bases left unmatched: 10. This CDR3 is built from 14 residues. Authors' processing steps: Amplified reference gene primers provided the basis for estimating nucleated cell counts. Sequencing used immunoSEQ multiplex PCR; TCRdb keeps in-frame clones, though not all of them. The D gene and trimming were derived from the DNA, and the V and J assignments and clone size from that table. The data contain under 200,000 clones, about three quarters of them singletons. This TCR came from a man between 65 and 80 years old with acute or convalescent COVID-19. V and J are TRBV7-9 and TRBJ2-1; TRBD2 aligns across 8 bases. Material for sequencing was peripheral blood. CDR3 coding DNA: TGTGCCAGCAGCTTGGGACTAGAGGGGGTTAGGCAGTTCTTC. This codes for CASSLGLEGVRQFF.